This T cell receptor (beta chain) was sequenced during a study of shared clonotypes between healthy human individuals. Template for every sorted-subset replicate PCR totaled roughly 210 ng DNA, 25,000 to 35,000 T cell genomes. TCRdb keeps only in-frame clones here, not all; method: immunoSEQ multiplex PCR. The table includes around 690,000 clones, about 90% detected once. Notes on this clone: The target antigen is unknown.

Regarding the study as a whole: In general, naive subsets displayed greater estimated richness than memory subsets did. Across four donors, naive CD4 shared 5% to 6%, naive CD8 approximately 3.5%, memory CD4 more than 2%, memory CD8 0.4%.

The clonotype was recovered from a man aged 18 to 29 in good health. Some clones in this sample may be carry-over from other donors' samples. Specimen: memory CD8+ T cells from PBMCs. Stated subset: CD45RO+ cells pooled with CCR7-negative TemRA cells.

In nucleotides, the CDR3 is TGCGCCAGCAGTGAGTCGAAAAATGGCGGGAGGGTGTTACAAGAGACCCAGTACTTC. Translation: CASSESKNGGRVLQETQYF. The genes are TRBV10-1 and TRBJ2-5, with 9 bases lining up with TRBD2. The CDR3 length is 19 residues. Germline V gene lookup returns CDR1 WNHNN and CDR2 SYGVQD (reference sequence). The J segment lost 2 bases and the V segment lost 0 bases, leaving 13 bases of the junction unmatched.